This TCR beta chain is from a study of technical replicates of blood from a few donors. Germline V gene data show CDR1 as SGDLS and CDR2 as YYNGEE. Trimming cost V 0 bases and J 4 bases; bases outside gene matches: 7. The CDR3 consists of 15 residues. Sequencing used immunoSEQ multiplex PCR; TCRdb keeps in-frame clones, though not all of them. The table has 95,000 to 100,000 clones, nearly 97% seen once. The chain carries TRBV9 and TRBJ2-7; 7 bases map to TRBD2. The sequence derives from a human donor in good health. The sample consisted of T cells isolated from PBMCs. CDR3 protein: CASSVEAGEGYEQYF. The CDR3 nucleotides read TGTGCCAGCAGCGTAGAGGCGGGAGAGGGATACGAGCAGTACTTC.